The rows below give T cell receptor beta chains drawn from one sample of a study of human T cells and chemical hapten exposure. TCRdb called the RACE reads again in MiXCR, with one record for every CDR3 protein. Among tens of thousands of distinct CDR3 sequences, 8% to 9.5% were seen once, and the ten largest hold 6.6%. The source was whole blood, collected in connection with sensitization to the hapten diphenylcyclopropenone (DPC). The source is a man between 25 and 39 years old with alopecia areata. Some clones in this sample may be carry-over from other donors' samples. CDR3s include the opening cysteine and the closing phenylalanine or tryptophan. D genes are given only for firm matches. Clone size appears in some rows only: once, few, many, or a class for an expanded clone.

abundance: NA
j_gene: TRBJ2-3
d_gene: NA
v_gene: TRBV12-3/TRBV12-4
CDR3aa: CASRTPSTDTQYF
CDR3nt: TGTGCCAGCAGAACCCCCAGCACAGATACGCAGTATTTT

abundance: few
j_gene: TRBJ2-7
d_gene: NA
v_gene: TRBV9
CDR3aa: CASSVETGLSYEQYF
CDR3nt: TGTGCCAGCAGCGTAGAAACAGGGCTCTCCTACGAGCAGTACTTC

abundance: few
j_gene: TRBJ2-1
d_gene: TRBD1
v_gene: TRBV6-4
CDR3aa: CASSPYPGQYNEQFF
CDR3nt: TGTGCCAGCAGCCCGTATCCGGGACAGTACAATGAGCAGTTCTTC

abundance: medium-sized
j_gene: TRBJ2-5
d_gene: NA
v_gene: TRBV29-1
CDR3aa: CSGTGETQYF
CDR3nt: TGCAGCGGGACTGGGGAGACCCAGTACTTC

abundance: many
j_gene: TRBJ2-5
d_gene: NA
v_gene: TRBV18
CDR3aa: CASSPEYQETQYF
CDR3nt: TGTGCCAGCTCACCCGAGTACCAAGAGACCCAGTACTTC

abundance: many
j_gene: TRBJ1-5
d_gene: NA
v_gene: TRBV6-2/TRBV6-3
CDR3aa: CASSITGAQPQHF
CDR3nt: TGTGCCAGCAGTATAACAGGCGCGCAGCCCCAGCATTTT

abundance: NA
j_gene: TRBJ2-4
d_gene: TRBD2
v_gene: TRBV20-1
CDR3aa: CSAPDSLSDGRNIQYF
CDR3nt: TGCAGTGCTCCCGACTCCTTATCCGACGGGAGGAACATTCAGTACTTC

abundance: many
j_gene: TRBJ2-1
d_gene: NA
v_gene: TRBV24-1
CDR3aa: CATSGTGSYNEQFF
CDR3nt: TGTGCCACCAGTGGTACAGGTTCCTACAATGAGCAGTTCTTC

abundance: many
j_gene: TRBJ1-6
d_gene: TRBD1
v_gene: TRBV6-6
CDR3aa: CASRTGDSNSPLHF
CDR3nt: TGTGCCAGCAGAACCGGGGACAGTAATTCACCCCTCCACTTT

abundance: NA
j_gene: TRBJ2-6
d_gene: TRBD1
v_gene: TRBV19
CDR3aa: CASSSTTGARSGANVLTF
CDR3nt: TGTGCCAGTAGTTCAACGACAGGGGCCCGCTCTGGGGCCAACGTCCTGACTTTC

abundance: NA
j_gene: TRBJ1-3
d_gene: NA
v_gene: TRBV29-1
CDR3aa: CSVEATNTIYF
CDR3nt: TGCAGCGTCGAAGCCACGAACACCATATATTTT

abundance: few
j_gene: TRBJ1-1
d_gene: NA
v_gene: TRBV29-1
CDR3aa: CSVEDSWTEAFF
CDR3nt: TGCAGCGTTGAAGACAGTTGGACTGAAGCTTTCTTT

abundance: few
j_gene: TRBJ2-5
d_gene: TRBD1
v_gene: TRBV24-1
CDR3aa: CATSDVTGSEPQYF
CDR3nt: TGTGCCACCAGTGATGTGACAGGGTCGGAGCCCCAGTACTTC

abundance: few
j_gene: TRBJ2-5
d_gene: NA
v_gene: TRBV7-6
CDR3aa: CASSFGKETQYF
CDR3nt: TGTGCCAGCAGCTTTGGAAAAGAGACCCAGTACTTC

abundance: few
j_gene: TRBJ2-2
d_gene: NA
v_gene: TRBV6-5
CDR3aa: CASSRRDPNTGELFF
CDR3nt: TGTGCCAGCAGTCGACGGGACCCTAACACCGGGGAGCTGTTTTTT

abundance: many
j_gene: TRBJ2-2
d_gene: NA
v_gene: TRBV2
CDR3aa: CASRSFSANTGELFF
CDR3nt: TGTGCCAGCAGGTCGTTTAGTGCGAACACCGGGGAGCTGTTTTTT

abundance: many
j_gene: TRBJ2-3
d_gene: TRBD2
v_gene: TRBV11-3
CDR3aa: CASGGLVSTDTQYF
CDR3nt: TGTGCCAGCGGGGGACTAGTCAGCACAGATACGCAGTATTTT

abundance: few
j_gene: TRBJ2-3
d_gene: NA
v_gene: TRBV25-1
CDR3aa: CASSEYGGASTDTQYF
CDR3nt: TGTGCCAGCAGTGAATATGGGGGGGCGAGCACAGATACGCAGTATTTT

abundance: NA
j_gene: TRBJ2-1
d_gene: TRBD2
v_gene: TRBV29-1
CDR3aa: CSVERGLTSGGNNEQFF
CDR3nt: TGCAGCGTTGAAAGGGGACTGACTAGCGGGGGGAACAATGAGCAGTTCTTC

abundance: many
j_gene: TRBJ2-3
d_gene: NA
v_gene: TRBV25-1
CDR3aa: CASSSPVAGWGDTQYF
CDR3nt: TGTGCCAGCAGCAGCCCCGTGGCGGGTTGGGGAGATACGCAGTATTTT

abundance: many
j_gene: TRBJ2-3
d_gene: NA
v_gene: TRBV29-1
CDR3aa: CSVVEGTDTQYF
CDR3nt: TGCAGCGTTGTTGAGGGGACAGATACGCAGTATTTT

abundance: medium-sized
j_gene: TRBJ2-2
d_gene: NA
v_gene: TRBV12-3/TRBV12-4
CDR3aa: CASRSPGSNRGGELFF
CDR3nt: TGTGCCAGCAGGTCCCCCGGGTCCAACCGGGGCGGGGAGCTGTTTTTT

abundance: medium-sized
j_gene: TRBJ1-1
d_gene: NA
v_gene: TRBV29-1
CDR3aa: CSVEARISGTEAFF
CDR3nt: TGCAGCGTTGAGGCTAGGATTAGTGGGACTGAAGCTTTCTTT

abundance: many
j_gene: TRBJ2-5
d_gene: NA
v_gene: TRBV7-6
CDR3aa: CASRKVLQETQYF
CDR3nt: TGTGCCAGCAGAAAGGTCCTCCAAGAGACCCAGTACTTC

abundance: many
j_gene: TRBJ2-3
d_gene: TRBD2
v_gene: TRBV12-3/TRBV12-4
CDR3aa: CASTTSGGATDTQYF
CDR3nt: TGTGCCAGCACTACTAGCGGGGGAGCCACAGATACGCAGTATTTT

abundance: many
j_gene: TRBJ1-3
d_gene: NA
v_gene: TRBV28
CDR3aa: CASTLDTGNTIYF
CDR3nt: TGTGCCAGCACCCTGGACACGGGAAACACCATATATTTT

abundance: many
j_gene: TRBJ1-5
d_gene: TRBD1
v_gene: TRBV27
CDR3aa: CASSDRARPQHF
CDR3nt: TGTGCCAGCTCGGACAGGGCCCGTCCCCAGCATTTT

abundance: many
j_gene: TRBJ1-2
d_gene: NA
v_gene: TRBV11-2
CDR3aa: CASSPGQFNYGYTF
CDR3nt: TGTGCCAGCAGCCCTGGACAGTTTAACTATGGCTACACCTTC

abundance: many
j_gene: TRBJ2-1
d_gene: TRBD2
v_gene: TRBV20-1
CDR3aa: CSARARWASGGNEQFF
CDR3nt: TGCAGTGCTAGAGCGAGGTGGGCTAGCGGGGGCAATGAGCAGTTCTTC

abundance: NA
j_gene: TRBJ1-2
d_gene: TRBD1
v_gene: TRBV6-5
CDR3aa: CASSQGDNYGYTF
CDR3nt: TGTGCCAGCAGTCAGGGGGATAACTATGGCTACACCTTC

abundance: NA
j_gene: TRBJ2-1
d_gene: NA
v_gene: TRBV7-2
CDR3aa: CASSYKPTYNEQFF
CDR3nt: TGTGCCAGCAGCTACAAACCCACCTACAATGAGCAGTTCTTC

abundance: many
j_gene: TRBJ1-2
d_gene: TRBD1
v_gene: TRBV6-6
CDR3aa: CASSPGQGHYGYTF
CDR3nt: TGTGCCAGCAGTCCTGGACAGGGGCACTATGGCTACACCTTC

abundance: few
j_gene: TRBJ1-2
d_gene: NA
v_gene: TRBV3-1
CDR3aa: CASSQDNRGYTF
CDR3nt: TGTGCCAGCAGCCAAGATAACCGTGGCTACACCTTC

abundance: many
j_gene: TRBJ2-2
d_gene: TRBD2
v_gene: TRBV11-3
CDR3aa: CATSGGATNTGELFF
CDR3nt: TGTGCCACTAGCGGGGGAGCTACGAACACCGGGGAGCTGTTTTTT

abundance: medium-sized
j_gene: TRBJ2-5
d_gene: NA
v_gene: TRBV7-9
CDR3aa: CASSREETQYF
CDR3nt: TGTGCCAGCAGCCGGGAAGAGACCCAGTACTTC

abundance: NA
j_gene: TRBJ2-3
d_gene: NA
v_gene: TRBV19
CDR3aa: CASSPRTHTQYF
CDR3nt: TGTGCCAGTAGCCCTCGCACCCATACGCAGTATTTT

abundance: NA
j_gene: TRBJ2-7
d_gene: NA
v_gene: TRBV29-1
CDR3aa: CSVEDSLCGAYEQYF
CDR3nt: TGCAGCGTTGAAGATTCTCTTTGCGGGGCCTACGAGCAGTACTTC

abundance: many
j_gene: TRBJ1-1
d_gene: TRBD1
v_gene: TRBV18
CDR3aa: CASSPTKQGVEAFF
CDR3nt: TGTGCCAGCTCACCTACTAAACAGGGGGTGGAAGCTTTCTTT

abundance: NA
j_gene: TRBJ2-1
d_gene: TRBD2
v_gene: TRBV10-2
CDR3aa: CASRGLSHNEQFF
CDR3nt: TGCGCCAGCAGGGGACTATCCCACAATGAGCAGTTCTTC

abundance: NA
j_gene: TRBJ2-7
d_gene: NA
v_gene: TRBV10-3
CDR3aa: CAISRTVTYEQYF
CDR3nt: TGTGCCATCAGTCGGACAGTTACCTACGAGCAGTACTTC